The 22 T cell receptor beta chains listed next were all sequenced from one sample in a study of blood T cell repertoires in COVID-19. Measured with immunoSEQ multiplex PCR; TCRdb has only the in-frame clones, and not every one. Counted here are roughly 160,000 clones, around 83% occurring once; the ten biggest clones make up about 0.95%. Sequenced material: peripheral blood. Every receptor here comes from a man younger than 30 with acute or convalescent COVID-19.

This sequence joins TRBV12-3 or TRBV12-4 and TRBJ2-7, with D possibly TRBD1 on 6 matching bases. CDR3 length: 12 amino acids. V lost 6 bases to trimming and J lost 6 bases, with 12 bases between them. CDR3 DNA: TGTGCCAGCAGCTACCACAGGGCCGAGCAGTACTTC. As protein: CASSYHRAEQYF.

This rearrangement joins TRBV20-1 to TRBJ1-5; 10 bases line up with TRBD1. Germline V gene sequence: CDR1 DFQATT, CDR2 SNEGSKA (reference sequence). The CDR3 sequence is 14 residues long. Losses at the gene ends were 3 bases for V and 4 bases for J; bases not matched to a gene: 3. The CDR3 sequence is CSASPGQGNQPQHF. Written as DNA, the CDR3 is TGCAGTGCTAGTCCGGGACAGGGGAATCAGCCCCAGCATTTT.

The V and J genes are TRBV7-8 and TRBJ1-1, with 9 positions matching TRBD1. The CDR3 spans 15 residues. V lost 5 bases, J lost 1 base, and 5 bases stayed unmatched. Germline V gene sequence: CDR1 SGHVS, CDR2 FQNEAQ. The CDR3 here is CASSMTDRGNTEAFF. DNA for the CDR3: TGTGCCAGCAGCATGACGGACAGGGGGAACACTGAAGCTTTCTTT.

The V gene is TRBV28, the J gene TRBJ1-6; D perhaps matches TRBD1 (5 bases). CDR3 length equals 15 residues. The ends were cut back, 6 bases at V and 7 bases at J, with 16 bases in the middle. Germline assignment: CDR1 MDHEN and CDR2 SYDVKM. This chain's CDR3 is CASRDTRVGNSPLHF. In DNA, the CDR3 is TGTGCCAGCAGGGACACCAGAGTTGGGAATTCACCCCTCCACTTT.

This chain uses TRBV11-2 with TRBJ1-2; tentatively, D is TRBD1 (6 bases). Germline V gene data show CDR1 as SGHAT and CDR2 as FQNNGV. V was pared by 1 base and J by 7 bases, with 16 bases between. The CDR3 runs to 15 residues. CDR3 residues: CASSLGITGSGGYTF. Written as DNA, the CDR3 is TGTGCCAGCAGCTTAGGAATTACAGGGAGTGGTGGCTACACCTTC. The whole variable domain, filled in from reference TRBV11-2 and TRBJ1-2, reads EAGVAQSPRYKIIEKRQSVAFWCNPISGHATLYWYQQILGQGPKLLIQFQNNGVVDDSQLPKDRFSAERLKGVDSTLKIQPAKLEDSAVYLCASSLGITGSGGYTFGSGTRLTVV.

The chain couples TRBV29-1 to TRBJ1-5; tentatively, D is TRBD1 (5 bases). Trimming removed 6 bases at V and 4 bases at J, with 13 bases between. CDR3 length: 13 residues. CDR1 is SQVTM, CDR2 ANQGSEA, per germline. The CDR3 bases are TGCAGCGTGCGGGACCTCCCAAATCAGCCCCAGCATTTT. Translating gives CSVRDLPNQPQHF.

This rearrangement joins TRBV6-5 to TRBJ1-3; a possible D gene is TRBD1 (5 bases). Germline loops: CDR1 MNHEY, CDR2 SVGAGI. The CDR3 length is 16 residues. V lost 2 bases and J lost 0, with 11 bases in between. CDR3 in amino acids: CASSYTGRDSGNTIYF. CDR3 bases: TGTGCCAGCAGTTACACAGGAAGGGACTCTGGAAACACCATATATTTT.

This sequence joins TRBV18 and TRBJ2-7; tentatively, D is TRBD1 (5 bases). CDR1 KGHSH and CDR2 LQKENI come from the germline V gene. This CDR3 has 13 amino acids. Trimming stripped 3 bases from V and 6 bases from J, with 12 bases between. The CDR3 DNA reads TGTGCCAGCTCACCGCGGCAGGGTCTCGAGCAGTACTTC. It is translated as CASSPRQGLEQYF.

About this clone: This CDR3 is also generated by other DNA sequences in the sample. V and J are TRBV4-1 and TRBJ1-2; D not resolved. The length of the CDR3 is 14 residues. The V gene lost 0 bases and the J gene lost 1 base, with 6 bases spanning the gap. Germline V gives CDR1 MGHRA, CDR2 YSYEKL. The CDR3 sequence: CASSQERGNYGYTF. CDR3 bases: TGCGCCAGCAGCCAAGAGCGGGGTAACTATGGCTACACCTTC.

The sample holds one count of this clone. The chain is built from TRBV30 and TRBJ1-5, with D perhaps matching TRBD1 (6 bases). V was clipped by 3 bases and J by 7 bases, with 13 bases between them. The CDR3 runs to 13 residues. In germline, CDR1 is GTSNPN, CDR2 SVGIG (reference sequence). CDR3 coding DNA: TGTGCCTGGAGCGCAGGGGTGCGGCAGCCCCAGCATTTT. It specifies CAWSAGVRQPQHF.

A few counts support this clone. The chain joins TRBV7-9 to TRBJ1-6, with D possibly matching TRBD1 (5 bases). V lost 6 bases and J lost 4, with 7 bases in between. The CDR3 consists of 13 residues. Germline V lookup: CDR1 SEHNR, CDR2 FQNEAQ (reference sequence). CDR3 sequence reads: CASRDIYNSPLHF. CDR3 sequence (DNA): TGTGCCAGCAGGGACATTTATAATTCACCCCTCCACTTT. The full variable domain, with the rest looked up from reference TRBV7-9 and TRBJ1-6, is DTGVSQNPRHKITKRGQNVTFRCDPISEHNRLYWYRQTLGQGPEFLTYFQNEAQLEKSRLLSDRFSAERPKGSFSTLEIQRTEQGDSAMYLCASRDIYNSPLHFGNGTRLTVT.

This rearrangement joins TRBV15 to TRBJ2-3, with D perhaps TRBD2 (6 bases). From germline, CDR1 is LNHNV and CDR2 YYDKDF (reference sequence). V lost 0 bases to trimming and J lost 4 bases, with 14 bases between them. The CDR3 covers 16 residues. The CDR3 here is CATSRDRGMGADTQYF. CDR3 coding DNA: TGTGCCACCAGCAGAGATCGCGGGATGGGGGCAGATACGCAGTATTTT.

The rearrangement links TRBV29-1 to TRBJ1-3, with D unresolved. V lost 0 bases, J lost 0 bases, and 6 bases lay in between. This CDR3 is 14 amino acids long. Germline assignment: CDR1 SQVTM and CDR2 ANQGSEA. Written as DNA, the CDR3 is TGCAGCGTTGAAGATCACTACTCTGGAAACACCATATATTTT. It codes for CSVEDHYSGNTIYF.

This clone was recorded once. The chain uses TRBV28 and TRBJ1-6, with TRBD1 matching over 10 bases. This CDR3 spans 14 amino acids. The germline gives CDR1 MDHEN, CDR2 SYDVKM. V lost 7 bases and J lost 9; bases outside the gene matches: 6. The CDR3 reads CASNTGQGISPLHF. The CDR3 nucleotides are TGTGCCAGCAACACGGGACAGGGGATTTCACCCCTCCACTTT. Variable domain in full (rest from reference TRBV28 and TRBJ1-6): DVKVTQSSRYLVKRTGEKVFLECVQDMDHENMFWYRQDPGLGLRLIYFSYDVKMKEKGDIPEGYSVSREKKERFSLILESASTNQTSMYLCASNTGQGISPLHFGNGTRLTVT.

The chain links TRBV5-1 to TRBJ2-3; unclear D gene. Germline loops: CDR1 SGHRS, CDR2 YFSETQ. The CDR3 length is 12 residues. V gave up 2 bases and J gave up 2 bases, with 3 bases separating them. This CDR3 is CASSFITDTQYF. The CDR3 DNA sequence: TGCGCCAGCAGCTTCATCACAGATACGCAGTATTTT.

The rearrangement uses TRBV5-1 and TRBJ2-3, with a tentative D call TRBD1 (5 bases). V was cut by 0 bases and J by 5 bases, with 10 bases left in between. Per the germline V gene, CDR1 is SGHRS and CDR2 is YFSETQ. The CDR3 totals 14 residues. DNA for the CDR3: TGCGCCAGCAGCTTGGTTGGACAAGGAGATACGCAGTATTTT. Translating it yields CASSLVGQGDTQYF.

The chain employs TRBV27 and TRBJ1-6, with D perhaps matching TRBD1 (5 bases). Trimming pared 5 bases from V and 9 bases from J, leaving 11 bases between. CDR1 and CDR2 (germline): MNHEY, SMNVEV (reference sequence). This CDR3 is built from 13 residues. The CDR3 region is CASSSDRSSPLHF. The CDR3 nucleotides are TGTGCCAGCAGTAGCGACAGAAGTTCACCCCTCCACTTT.

The genes are TRBV6-5 and TRBJ1-6, with TRBD1 matching 8 bases. The CDR3 covers 14 residues. V lost 6 bases and J lost 10; bases outside the gene matches: 8. Germline V lookup: CDR1 MNHEY, CDR2 SVGAGI. The CDR3 DNA is TGTGCCAGCAGCGCAGGACAGGGTCAATCACCCCTCCACTTT. Amino acids: CASSAGQGQSPLHF.

The CDR3 region has the DNA TGTGCCAGCAGCTTGGAGCAGGGTTCACCCCTCCACTTT. Translating gives CASSLEQGSPLHF. The chain recombines TRBV5-8 with TRBJ1-6; D perhaps matches TRBD1 (5 bases). Germline CDR1 and CDR2: SGHTS and YDEGEE. The V end lost 0 bases, the J end lost 9 bases, and 7 bases lay between the germline ends. CDR3 length: 13 residues. The variable domain in full, with the rest retrieved from reference TRBV5-8 and TRBJ1-6, is EAGVTQSPTHLIKTRGQQATLRCSPISGHTSVYWYQQALGLGLQFLLWYDEGEERNRGNFPPRFSGRQFPNYSSELNVNALELEDSALYLCASSLEQGSPLHFGNGTRLTVT.

The chain is built from TRBV10-2 and TRBJ2-1; maybe TRBD2 (5 bases). The CDR3 length is 13 residues. V was cut by 10 bases and J by 3 bases, with 13 bases left in between. Per the germline V gene, CDR1 is WSHSY and CDR2 is SAAADI. CDR3 region: CATEDSNYNEQFF. In nucleotides, the CDR3 is TGCGCCACCGAGGACTCGAACTACAATGAGCAGTTCTTC.

The chain links TRBV15 to TRBJ2-7, with a possible D match to TRBD2 (6 bases). V lost 2 bases and J lost 2, with 13 bases in between. CDR3 length equals 15 residues. The germline gives CDR1 LNHNV, CDR2 YYDKDF (reference sequence). CDR3 DNA: TGTGCCACCAGCAGAAGGCGGGACGGACCCTACGAGCAGTACTTC. It yields the protein CATSRRRDGPYEQYF.

The chain has TRBV3-1 (or the pseudogene TRBV3-2) and TRBJ2-2; D gene ambiguous. The germline gives CDR1 LGHDT, CDR2 YNNKEL (reference sequence). This CDR3 is 14 amino acids long. V was trimmed by 1 base and J by 6 bases, leaving 9 bases between them. CDR3 DNA: TGTGCCAGCAGCCAAGGAAATAGCCCCGGGGAGCTGTTTTTT. Translated: CASSQGNSPGELFF.